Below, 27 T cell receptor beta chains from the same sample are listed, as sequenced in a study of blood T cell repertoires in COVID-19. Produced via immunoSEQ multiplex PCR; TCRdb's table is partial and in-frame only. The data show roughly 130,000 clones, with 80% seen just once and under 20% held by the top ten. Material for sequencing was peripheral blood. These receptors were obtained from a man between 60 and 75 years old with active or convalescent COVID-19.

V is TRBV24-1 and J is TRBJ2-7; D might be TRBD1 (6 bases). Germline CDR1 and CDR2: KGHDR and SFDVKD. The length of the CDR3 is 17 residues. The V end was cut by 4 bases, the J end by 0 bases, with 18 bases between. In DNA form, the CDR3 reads TGTGCCACCAGTGACGGTGGCAGGGGACCTAGCTCCTACGAGCAGTACTTC. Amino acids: CATSDGGRGPSSYEQYF.

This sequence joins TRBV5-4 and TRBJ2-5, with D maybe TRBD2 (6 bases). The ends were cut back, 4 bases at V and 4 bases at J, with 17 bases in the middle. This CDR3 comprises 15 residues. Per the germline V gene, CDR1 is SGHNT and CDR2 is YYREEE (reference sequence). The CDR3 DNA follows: TGTGCCAGCAGCGCCGCCGCGCAGGGAGGAGAGACCCAGTACTTC. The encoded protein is CASSAAAQGGETQYF. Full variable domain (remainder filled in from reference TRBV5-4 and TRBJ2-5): ETGVTQSPTHLIKTRGQQVTLRCSSQSGHNTVSWYQQALGQGPQFIFQYYREEENGRGNFPPRFSGLQFPNYSSELNVNALELDDSALYLCASSAAAQGGETQYFGPGTRLLVL.

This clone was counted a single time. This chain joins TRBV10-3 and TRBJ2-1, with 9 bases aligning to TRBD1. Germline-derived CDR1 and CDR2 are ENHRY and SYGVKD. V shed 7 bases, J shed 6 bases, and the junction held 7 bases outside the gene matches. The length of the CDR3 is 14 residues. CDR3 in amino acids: CAIKGLTGGNEQFF. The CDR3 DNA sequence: TGTGCCATCAAAGGACTGACAGGGGGCAATGAGCAGTTCTTC.

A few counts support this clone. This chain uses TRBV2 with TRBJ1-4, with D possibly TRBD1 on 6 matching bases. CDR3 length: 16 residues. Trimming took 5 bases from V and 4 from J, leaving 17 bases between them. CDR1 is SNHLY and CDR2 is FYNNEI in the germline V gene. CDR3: CASSLEQGAVNEKLFF. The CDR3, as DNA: TGTGCCAGCAGTCTTGAACAGGGCGCCGTTAATGAAAAACTGTTTTTT.

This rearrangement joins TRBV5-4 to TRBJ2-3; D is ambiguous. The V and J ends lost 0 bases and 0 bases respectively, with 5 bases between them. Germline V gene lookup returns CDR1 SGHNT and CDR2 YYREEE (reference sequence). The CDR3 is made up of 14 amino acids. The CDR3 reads CASSLDSSTDTQYF. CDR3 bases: TGTGCCAGCAGCTTGGATAGTAGCACAGATACGCAGTATTTT.

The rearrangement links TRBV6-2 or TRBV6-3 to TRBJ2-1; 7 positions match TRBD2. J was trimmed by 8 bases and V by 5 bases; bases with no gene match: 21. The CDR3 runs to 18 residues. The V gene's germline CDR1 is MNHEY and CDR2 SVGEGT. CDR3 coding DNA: TGTGCCAGCAGTACCCACCTTAGGTCTAGCGGACTAAGGGATGAGCAGTTCTTC. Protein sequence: CASSTHLRSSGLRDEQFF.

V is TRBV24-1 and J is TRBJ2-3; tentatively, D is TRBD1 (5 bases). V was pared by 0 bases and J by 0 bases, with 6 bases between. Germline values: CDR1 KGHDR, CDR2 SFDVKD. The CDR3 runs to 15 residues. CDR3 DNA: TGTGCCACCAGTGATTTGCGACAGAGCACAGATACGCAGTATTTT. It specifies CATSDLRQSTDTQYF.

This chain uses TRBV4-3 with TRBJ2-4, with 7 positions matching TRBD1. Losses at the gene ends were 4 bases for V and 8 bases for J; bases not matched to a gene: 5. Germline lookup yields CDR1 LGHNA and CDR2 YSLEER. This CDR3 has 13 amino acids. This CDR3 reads CASSPNRGDIQYF. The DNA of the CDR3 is TGCGCCAGCAGCCCAAACAGGGGAGACATTCAGTACTTC.

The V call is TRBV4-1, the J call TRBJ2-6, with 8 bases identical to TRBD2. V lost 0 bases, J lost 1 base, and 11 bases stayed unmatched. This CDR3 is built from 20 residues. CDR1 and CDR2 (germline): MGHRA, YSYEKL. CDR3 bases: TGCGCCAGCAGCCAAGAACCTTGGTCGGGAGGGGAATCTGGGGCCAACGTCCTGACTTTC. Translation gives CASSQEPWSGGESGANVLTF.

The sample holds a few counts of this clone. The CDR3 is CASSFSRSSYNEQFF. The CDR3 DNA is TGTGCCAGCAGCTTCTCGCGGAGCTCCTACAATGAGCAGTTCTTC. V usage is TRBV5-4 and J usage is TRBJ2-1; D is uncertain. V dropped 2 bases and J dropped 0 bases, with 9 bases sitting between them. The CDR3 runs 15 residues. Germline values: CDR1 SGHNT, CDR2 YYREEE (reference sequence).

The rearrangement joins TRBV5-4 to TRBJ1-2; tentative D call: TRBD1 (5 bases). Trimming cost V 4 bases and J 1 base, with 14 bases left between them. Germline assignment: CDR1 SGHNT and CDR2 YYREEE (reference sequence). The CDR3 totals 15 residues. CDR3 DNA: TGTGCCAGCAGCCCGGACAAGAGGCTTAACTATGGCTACACCTTC. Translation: CASSPDKRLNYGYTF.

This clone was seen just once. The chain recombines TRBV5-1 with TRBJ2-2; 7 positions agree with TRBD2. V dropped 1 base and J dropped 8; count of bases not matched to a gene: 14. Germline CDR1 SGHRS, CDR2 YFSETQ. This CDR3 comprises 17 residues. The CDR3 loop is CASSLYLGGSLVGELFF. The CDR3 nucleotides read TGCGCCAGCAGCTTGTATCTTGGCGGGAGTTTAGTTGGGGAGCTGTTTTTT.

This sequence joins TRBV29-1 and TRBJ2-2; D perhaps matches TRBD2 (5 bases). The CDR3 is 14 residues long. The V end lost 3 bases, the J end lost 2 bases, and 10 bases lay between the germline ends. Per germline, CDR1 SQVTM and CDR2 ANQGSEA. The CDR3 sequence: CSVDSGVNTGELFF. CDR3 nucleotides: TGCAGCGTTGATTCCGGGGTTAACACCGGGGAGCTGTTTTTT.

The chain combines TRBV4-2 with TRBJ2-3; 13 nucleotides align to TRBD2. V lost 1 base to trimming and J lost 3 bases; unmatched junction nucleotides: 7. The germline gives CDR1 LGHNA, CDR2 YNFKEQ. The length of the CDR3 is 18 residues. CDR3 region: CASSQVTSGRVRTDTQYF. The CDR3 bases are TGTGCCAGCAGCCAAGTTACTAGCGGGAGGGTACGGACAGATACGCAGTATTTT.

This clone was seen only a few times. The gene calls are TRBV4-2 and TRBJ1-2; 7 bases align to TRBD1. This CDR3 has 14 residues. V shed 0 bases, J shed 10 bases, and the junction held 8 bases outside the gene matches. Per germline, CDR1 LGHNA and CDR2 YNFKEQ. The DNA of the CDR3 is TGTGCCAGCAGCCAAGACCCGACAGGGAGCCCCTACACCTTC. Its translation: CASSQDPTGSPYTF.

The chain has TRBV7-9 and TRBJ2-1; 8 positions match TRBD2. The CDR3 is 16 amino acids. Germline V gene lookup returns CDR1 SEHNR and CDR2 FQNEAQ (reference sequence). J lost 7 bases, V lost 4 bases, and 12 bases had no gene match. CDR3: CASSSLPSGSRNEQFF. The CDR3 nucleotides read TGTGCCAGCAGCTCCCTCCCCAGCGGGAGCAGGAATGAGCAGTTCTTC.

DNA of the CDR3: TGCAGCGTTGAAGCTTCCCGGGAGGGACGTAATGAGCAGTTCTTC. This encodes CSVEASREGRNEQFF. The chain employs TRBV29-1 and TRBJ2-1, with 8 bases fitting TRBD2. The CDR3 is made up of 15 amino acids. V trimming: 1 base; J trimming: 7 bases; junction bases outside the gene matches: 9. Germline V gives CDR1 SQVTM, CDR2 ANQGSEA.

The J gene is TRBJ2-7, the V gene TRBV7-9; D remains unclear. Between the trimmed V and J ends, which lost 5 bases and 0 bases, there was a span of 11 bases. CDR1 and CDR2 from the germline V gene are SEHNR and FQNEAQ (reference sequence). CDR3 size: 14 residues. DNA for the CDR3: TGTGCCAGCAGCCTAGGACGGAGCTCCTACGAGCAGTACTTC. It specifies CASSLGRSSYEQYF.

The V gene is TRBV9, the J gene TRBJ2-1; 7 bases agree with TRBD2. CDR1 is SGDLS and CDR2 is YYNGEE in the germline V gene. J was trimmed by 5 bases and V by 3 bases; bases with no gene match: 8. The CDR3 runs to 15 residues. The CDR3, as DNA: TGTGCCAGCAGCGCCGTCAGCGGGATACACAATGAGCAGTTCTTC. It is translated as CASSAVSGIHNEQFF.

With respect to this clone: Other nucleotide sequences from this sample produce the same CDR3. As DNA, the CDR3 is TGTGCCAGCAGTTTATCCGGGTCCTACGAGCAGTACTTC. Protein product: CASSLSGSYEQYF. The V gene is TRBV27, the J gene TRBJ2-7; D remains ambiguous. The CDR3 runs to 13 residues. Germline values: CDR1 MNHEY, CDR2 SMNVEV (reference sequence). Trimming removed 0 bases from V and 1 base from J, with 4 bases in between.

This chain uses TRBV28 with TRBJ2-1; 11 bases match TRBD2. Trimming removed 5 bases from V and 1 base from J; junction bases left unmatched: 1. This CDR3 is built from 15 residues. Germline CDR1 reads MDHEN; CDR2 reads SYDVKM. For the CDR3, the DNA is TGTGCCAGCAGTAGACTAGCGGGATCCTACAATGAGCAGTTCTTC. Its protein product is CASSRLAGSYNEQFF. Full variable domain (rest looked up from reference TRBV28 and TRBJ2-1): DVKVTQSSRYLVKRTGEKVFLECVQDMDHENMFWYRQDPGLGLRLIYFSYDVKMKEKGDIPEGYSVSREKKERFSLILESASTNQTSMYLCASSRLAGSYNEQFFGPGTRLTVL.

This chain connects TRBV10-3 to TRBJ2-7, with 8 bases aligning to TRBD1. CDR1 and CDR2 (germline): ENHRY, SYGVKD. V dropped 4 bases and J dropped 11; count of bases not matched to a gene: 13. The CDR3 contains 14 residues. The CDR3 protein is CAISVSGQAINEYF. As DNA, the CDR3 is TGTGCCATCAGTGTGTCGGGACAGGCAATTAATGAGTACTTC.

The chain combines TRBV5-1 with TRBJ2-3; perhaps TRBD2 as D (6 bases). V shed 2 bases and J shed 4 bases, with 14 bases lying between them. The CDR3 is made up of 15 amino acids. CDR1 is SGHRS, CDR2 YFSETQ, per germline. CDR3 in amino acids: CASSLKGGPPDTQYF. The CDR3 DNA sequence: TGCGCCAGCAGCTTAAAGGGAGGCCCCCCAGATACGCAGTATTTT.

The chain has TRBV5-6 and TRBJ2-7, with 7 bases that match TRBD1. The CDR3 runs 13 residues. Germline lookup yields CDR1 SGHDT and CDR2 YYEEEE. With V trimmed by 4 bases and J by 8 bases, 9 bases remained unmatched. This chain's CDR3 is CASSKKDRDKQYF. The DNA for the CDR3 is TGTGCCAGCAGCAAAAAAGACAGGGACAAGCAGTACTTC.

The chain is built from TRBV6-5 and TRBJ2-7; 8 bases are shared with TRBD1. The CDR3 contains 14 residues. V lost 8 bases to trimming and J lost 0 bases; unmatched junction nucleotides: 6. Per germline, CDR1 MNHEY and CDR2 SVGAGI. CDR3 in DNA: TGTGCCAGCGGCTGGGACAGGAGCTCCTACGAGCAGTACTTC. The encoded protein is CASGWDRSSYEQYF.

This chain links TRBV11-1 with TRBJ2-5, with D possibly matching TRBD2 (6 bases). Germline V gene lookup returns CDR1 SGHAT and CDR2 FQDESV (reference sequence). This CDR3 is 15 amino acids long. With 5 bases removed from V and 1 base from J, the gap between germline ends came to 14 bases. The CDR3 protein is CASSQLGLTQETQYF. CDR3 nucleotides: TGTGCCAGCAGCCAACTAGGACTAACCCAAGAGACCCAGTACTTC.

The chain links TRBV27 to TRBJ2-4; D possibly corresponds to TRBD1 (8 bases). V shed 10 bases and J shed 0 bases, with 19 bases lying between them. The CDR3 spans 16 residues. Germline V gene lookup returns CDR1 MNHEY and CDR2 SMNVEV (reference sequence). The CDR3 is CATRGGDRQAKNIQYF. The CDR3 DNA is TGTGCCACCAGGGGGGGGGACAGGCAAGCCAAAAACATTCAGTACTTC.